The 20 T cell receptor beta chains below come from one sample, sequenced in a study of tumor-infiltrating lymphocytes in primary liver carcinoma. Unsorted bulk tissue of roughly 18-31 mg yielded co-extracted RNA and DNA. TCR beta cDNA came from roughly 450 ng total RNA, primed with a constant-region primer. Slightly modified ARM-PCR, run as three nested multiplex PCR rounds, produced the TCR beta libraries. Use of TRBV1-TRBV30 forward primers with a C-beta reverse primer characterized the first two PCR rounds, which lasted roughly 11 cycles each. From the multiplex PCR reads, TCRdb called clonotypes with MiXCR, one entry per CDR3 protein. The sample includes 100,000 or so distinct CDR3 sequences, roughly 80% of them seen just once. Input material: liver tumor tissue from sampling region 3. The subset here: tumor region T3, left-lateral pole. The receptors originated from a man aged 35-49 years with primary liver carcinoma and hepatitis B virus infection.

Remarks on this clonotype: Germline is not matched at one junction end, which may reflect a read error. The chain is built from TRBV5-1 and TRBJ2-7; 8 bases match TRBD2. The germline V gene has CDR1 SGHRS and CDR2 YFSETQ. This CDR3 has 18 residues. Here the CDR3 reads CASSFMTSVTGGSYEQYF. CDR3 coding DNA: TGCGCCAGTAGCTTCATGACTAGCGTAACTGGGGGAAGCTACGAGCAGTACTTC.

About this clonotype: It is likely a read error, because the conserved phenylalanine at the end of the CDR3 is missing. The chain uses TRBV6-2 or TRBV6-3 and TRBJ2-7; D remains unclear. In germline, CDR1 is MNHEY, CDR2 SVGEGT. The CDR3 runs to 11 residues. V lost 7 bases and J 2 bases, leaving 6 bases between the germline ends. The CDR3 coding sequence is TGTGCCAGCAATTTCGCCTACGAGCAGTACTTG. It is translated as CASNFAYEQYL.

Concerning this clonotype: The germline gene is not matched at one end of the junction; a read error may be the cause. The chain joins TRBV6-5 to TRBJ1-2; D is possibly TRBD1 (5 bases). The germline CDR1 and CDR2 sequences are MNHEY and SVGAGI. This CDR3 spans 13 amino acids. The CDR3 sequence is CASTLSRGYVYTF. CDR3 DNA: TGTGCCAGCACCCTCAGTCGGGGCTATGTCTACACCTTC.

This chain connects TRBV5-4 to TRBJ2-3, with TRBD2 matching 12 bases. This CDR3 is built from 17 residues. The germline gives CDR1 SGHNT, CDR2 YYREEE (reference sequence). CDR3 bases: TGTGCTAACAGCGCAGGGACTAGCGGGCTGCTCACAGATACGCAGTATTTT. Its translation: CANSAGTSGLLTDTQYF.

About this clonotype: One junction end does not reproduce the germline sequence, and a read error may be involved. Here the CDR3 reads CARSSGGNSVGARTDTQYF. In nucleotides, the CDR3 is TGTGCCAGGAGCTCTGGGGGAAACTCTGTTGGAGCCCGTACAGATACGCAGTATTTT. This chain connects TRBV11-1 to TRBJ2-3; D might be TRBD1 or TRBD2, each matching 5 bases. Looked up from germline, CDR1 is SGHAT and CDR2 is FQDESV (reference sequence). The CDR3 runs 19 residues. Based on the CDR3 plus reference TRBV11-1 and TRBJ2-3, the full variable domain is EAEVAQSPRYKITEKSQAVAFWCDPISGHATLYWYRQILGQGPELLVQFQDESVVDDSQLPKDRFSAERLKGVDSTLKIQPAELGDSAMYLCARSSGGNSVGARTDTQYFGPGTRLTVL.

On this clonotype: As the CDR3 is not closed by the conserved phenylalanine or tryptophan, this likely results from a read error. The limits of the CDR3 on the DNA are not certain, so only TCRdb's listed CDR3 is given. The genes are TRBV28 and TRBJ2-2; TRBD1, the table's D call, lacks a check against the DNA. Germline CDR1 reads MDHEN; CDR2 reads SYDVKM. The CDR3 is 16 residues long, ends included. The CDR3 loop reads CASSPPGQGRTGELSS.

Worth noting for this clonotype: This likely comes from a read error, as the CDR3 has no conserved phenylalanine or tryptophan at its end. The rearrangement joins TRBV5-5 to TRBJ1-4; 10 bases match TRBD1. From germline, CDR1 is SGHKS and CDR2 YYEKEE (reference sequence). This CDR3 contains 15 residues. The CDR3: CASSTDGTGDEKLFC. As DNA, the CDR3 is TGTGCCAGCAGCACCGACGGGACAGGGGATGAAAAGCTGTTTTGT.

This clonotype came up a few times. A read error may account for a junction end that differs from germline. This sequence joins TRBV5-6 and TRBJ2-7; 8 nucleotides align to TRBD1. CDR1 is SGHDT, CDR2 YYEEEE, per germline. The CDR3 spans 14 residues. The CDR3 DNA sequence: TGTGCCAGCAGTTCGCGGACAGGGCCCTACGAGAAGTGCTTC. This sequence encodes CASSSRTGPYEKCF.

With regard to this clonotype: In this CDR3 the conserved last residue, phenylalanine or tryptophan, is missing, so a read error is likely. The chain joins TRBV29-1 to TRBJ1-4; D unresolved. Germline CDR1 SQVTM, CDR2 ANQGSEA. This CDR3 comprises 13 residues. CDR3 sequence (DNA): TGCGGCGTTGAAATGGTAAATCCGGGAAAACTGTTTCTT. It translates to CGVEMVNPGKLFL.

The chain uses TRBV5-1 and TRBJ2-5; 7 bases map to TRBD1. V lost 9 bases and J lost 5; bases outside the gene matches: 16. Germline lookup yields CDR1 SGHRS and CDR2 YFSETQ. This CDR3 comprises 15 residues. CDR3 nucleotides: TGCGCCACACAAACCGGAGAGGGGGCCCAGGAGACCCAGTACTTC. The encoded protein is CATQTGEGAQETQYF. Full variable domain (outside the CDR3, taken from reference TRBV5-1 and TRBJ2-5): KAGVTQTPRYLIKTRGQQVTLSCSPISGHRSVSWYQQTPGQGLQFLFEYFSETQRNKGNFPGRFSGRQFSNSRSEMNVSTLELGDSALYLCATQTGEGAQETQYFGPGTRLLVL.

Of note for this clonotype: At one of its ends the junction is not consistent with the germline gene, which may arise from a read error. The chain recombines TRBV4-3 with TRBJ2-2; 7 nucleotides agree with TRBD1. The CDR3 contains 16 residues. Per germline, CDR1 LGHNA and CDR2 YSLEER. The CDR3 DNA reads TGCGCCAGCAGCCCAAAGACAGGGCATCCCCCTAGGGAGCTGTTGTTT. Translating gives CASSPKTGHPPRELLF.

About this clonotype itself: Because the CDR3 is missing its conserved closing phenylalanine or tryptophan, this is likely a read error. The DNA is left out, because the CDR3 cannot be placed on it with certainty; the CDR3 is given as TCRdb lists it. The gene calls are TRBV14 and TRBJ1-1; TRBD1 is the table's D call, not checked against the DNA. The CDR3 length equals 14 residues, ends included. Germline CDR1 is SGHDN and CDR2 is FVKESK. The CDR3 here is CASSPSDRLDAPFY.

V gene TRBV6-5 combines with J gene TRBJ2-5; possible D gene TRBD2, 6 bases. Trimming removed 6 bases from V and 6 bases from J, with 23 bases in between. The CDR3 sequence is 16 residues long. The germline V gene has CDR1 MNHEY and CDR2 SVGAGI. The CDR3 region is CASRPQLAVGGKTQYF. The CDR3 nucleotides read TGTGCCAGCAGGCCCCAGCTCGCAGTGGGCGGGAAGACCCAGTACTTC.

This clonotype came up a few times. The chain combines TRBV2 with TRBJ2-1, with 10 bases that match TRBD2. The J segment lost 7 bases and the V segment lost 0 bases, leaving 3 bases of the junction unmatched. The CDR3 length is 15 residues. The germline CDR1 and CDR2 sequences are SNHLY and FYNNEI. DNA of the CDR3: TGTGCCAGCAGTGAAGCAACTAGCGGGACAAATGAGCAGTTCTTC. Translation: CASSEATSGTNEQFF.

As regards this clonotype: The CDR3 does not end in the conserved phenylalanine or tryptophan, so this is likely a read error. The DNA is omitted, as the CDR3 cannot be located on it reliably, and the CDR3 follows TCRdb's listing. The J gene is TRBJ1-6, the V gene TRBV4-3; the table's D call TRBD1 went unverified against the DNA. Germline V lookup: CDR1 LGHNA, CDR2 YSLEER. The CDR3 totals 16 residues, both ends included. The CDR3 here is CASSSWDRGKNSPLRL.

About this clonotype itself: The junction differs from germline at one of its ends, possibly a read error. The chain is built from TRBV4-3 and TRBJ1-2; weak D call: TRBD1 (6 bases). The germline gives CDR1 LGHNA, CDR2 YSLEER. The CDR3 has 16 amino acids. CDR3 DNA sequence: TGCACCAGCAGCCAGGCAGGGGCAGGGAGGGATTATGGCTACACCTTC. Protein sequence: CTSSQAGAGRDYGYTF.

The chain couples TRBV4-2 to TRBJ2-1; D is ambiguous. The CDR3 totals 15 residues. Trimming removed 3 bases from V and 6 bases from J, with 15 bases in between. Germline loops: CDR1 LGHNA, CDR2 YNFKEQ. This CDR3 is CASSHESSSGNEQFF. For the CDR3, the DNA is TGTGCCAGCAGCCATGAAAGTTCTTCCGGCAATGAGCAGTTCTTC.

Comment on this clonotype: One end of the junction varies from germline; a read error may be responsible. The genes are TRBV6-1 and TRBJ2-2; D not certain. The CDR3 covers 14 residues. Germline V gives CDR1 MNHNS, CDR2 SASEGT. The CDR3 sequence: CDSNGLAITGELFF. Written as DNA, the CDR3 is TGTGACAGCAATGGGTTAGCCATCACCGGGGAGCTGTTTTTT.

Comment on this clonotype: Lacking the conserved final phenylalanine or tryptophan, this CDR3 likely reflects a read error. V usage is TRBV5-5 and J usage is TRBJ1-6, with unresolved D. This CDR3 has 13 amino acids. Looked up from germline, CDR1 is SGHKS and CDR2 is YYEKEE (reference sequence). The ends were cut back, 1 base at V and 7 bases at J, with 6 bases in the middle. CDR3 amino acids: CASSLRENSPLHL. The CDR3 region has the DNA TGTGCCAGCAGCTTGCGAGAGAATTCACCCCTCCACCTT.

Comments on this clonotype: A much larger clone differs from this one at a single base, so this may be a read error. The chain uses TRBV28 and TRBJ2-7; possibly TRBD2 for D (5 bases). The germline V gene has CDR1 MDHEN and CDR2 SYDVKM. The CDR3 is 15 residues long. The CDR3 DNA sequence: TGTCCCAGCAGTTCCCCCGCTAGCAGTAGATACGAGCAGTACTTC. Translated, it gives CPSSSPASSRYEQYF.